Below, one T cell receptor (beta chain) is given with its context. Followed longitudinally, the Seattle patients had been enrolled during active infection. This sample is drawn from a study of blood T cell repertoires in COVID-19. Original data processing: Nucleated cell number was recorded as an estimate derived from reference gene primer amplification. Measured with immunoSEQ multiplex PCR; TCRdb has only the in-frame clones, and not every one. V and J calls and clone size follow that table, whereas D and trimming were derived from the DNA. The sample contains 100,000 or so clones, roughly 87% of which appear only once. From germline, CDR1 is MDHEN and CDR2 SYDVKM. The ends were cut back, 7 bases at V and 8 bases at J, with 14 bases in the middle. The CDR3 has 12 amino acids.

This clonotype originated in a woman aged 50 to 60 with COVID-19, enrolled during active disease. Material for sequencing was peripheral blood. The chain employs TRBV28 and TRBJ1-2, with a tentative D call TRBD1 (6 bases). The CDR3 reads CASTPLGGGYTF. CDR3 in DNA: TGTGCCAGCACCCCCCTAGGGGGAGGCTACACCTTC.